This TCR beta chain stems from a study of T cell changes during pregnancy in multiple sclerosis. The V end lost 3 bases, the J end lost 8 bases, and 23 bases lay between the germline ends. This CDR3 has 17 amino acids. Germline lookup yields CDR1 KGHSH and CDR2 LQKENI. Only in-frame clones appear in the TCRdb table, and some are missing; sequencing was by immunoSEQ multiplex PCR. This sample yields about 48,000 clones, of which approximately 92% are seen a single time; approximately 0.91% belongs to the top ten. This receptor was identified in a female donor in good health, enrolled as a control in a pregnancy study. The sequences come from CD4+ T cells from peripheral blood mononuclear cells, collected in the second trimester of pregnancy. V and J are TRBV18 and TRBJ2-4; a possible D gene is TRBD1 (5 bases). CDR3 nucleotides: TGTGCCAGCTCACCGCGTTTTATCGACAGTACCCGAGACATTCAGTACTTC. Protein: CASSPRFIDSTRDIQYF.